The source of this T cell receptor (beta chain) is a study of blood T cell repertoires in COVID-19. Study in general: Sites across the United States, Italy and Spain contributed samples from acute and convalescent COVID-19.

Method: immunoSEQ multiplex PCR; TCRdb's copy keeps in-frame clones and lacks some. This sample has tens of thousands of clones, with roughly 88% found just once. After removal of 5 bases from V and 13 bases from J, the junction contained 14 bases not matched to a gene. Per germline, CDR1 LNHDA and CDR2 SQIVND (reference sequence). This CDR3 has 15 amino acids. The sequenced sample consisted of peripheral blood. The rearrangement joins TRBV19 to TRBJ1-4; 9 positions agree with TRBD1. The sequence derives from a man aged 55 to 70 with active COVID-19. The CDR3 region has the DNA TGTGCCAGTAGTCCAGTTTGGACAGGGGCCGAGGGACTGTTTTTT. Translating gives CASSPVWTGAEGLFF.